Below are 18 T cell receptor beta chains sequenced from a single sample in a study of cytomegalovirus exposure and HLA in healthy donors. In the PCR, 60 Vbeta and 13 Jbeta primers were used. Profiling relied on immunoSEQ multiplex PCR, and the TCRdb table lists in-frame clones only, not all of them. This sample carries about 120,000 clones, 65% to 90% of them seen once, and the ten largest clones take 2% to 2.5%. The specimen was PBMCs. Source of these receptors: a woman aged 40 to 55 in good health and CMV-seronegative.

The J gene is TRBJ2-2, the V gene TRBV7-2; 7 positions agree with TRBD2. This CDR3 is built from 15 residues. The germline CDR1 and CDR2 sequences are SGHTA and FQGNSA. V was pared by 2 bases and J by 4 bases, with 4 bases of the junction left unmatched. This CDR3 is CASSLSRGSTGELFF. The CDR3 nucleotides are TGTGCCAGCAGCTTATCGCGGGGGAGCACCGGGGAGCTGTTTTTT.

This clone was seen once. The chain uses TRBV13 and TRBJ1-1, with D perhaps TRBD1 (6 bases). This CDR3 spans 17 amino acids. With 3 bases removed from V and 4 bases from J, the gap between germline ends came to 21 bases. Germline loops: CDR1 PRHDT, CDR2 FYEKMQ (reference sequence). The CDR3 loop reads CASSFPQGPHSLTEAFF. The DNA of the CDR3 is TGTGCCAGCAGCTTTCCACAGGGTCCCCATTCTCTCACTGAAGCTTTCTTT. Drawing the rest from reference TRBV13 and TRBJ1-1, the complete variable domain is AAGVIQSPRHLIKEKRETATLKCYPIPRHDTVYWYQQGPGQDPQFLISFYEKMQSDKGSIPDRFSAQQFSDYHSELNMSSLELGDSALYFCASSFPQGPHSLTEAFFGQGTRLTVV.

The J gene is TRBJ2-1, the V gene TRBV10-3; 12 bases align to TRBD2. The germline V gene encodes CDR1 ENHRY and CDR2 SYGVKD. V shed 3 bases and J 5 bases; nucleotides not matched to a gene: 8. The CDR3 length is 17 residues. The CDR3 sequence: CAISEPPSGRGHNEQFF. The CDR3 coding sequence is TGTGCCATCAGTGAACCCCCTAGCGGGAGGGGTCACAATGAGCAGTTCTTC.

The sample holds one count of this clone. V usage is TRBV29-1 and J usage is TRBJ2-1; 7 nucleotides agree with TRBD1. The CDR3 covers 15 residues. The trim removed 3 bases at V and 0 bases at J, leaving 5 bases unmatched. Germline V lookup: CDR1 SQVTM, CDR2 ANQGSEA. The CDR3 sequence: CSVDRGQSSYNEQFF. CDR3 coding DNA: TGCAGCGTTGATAGGGGACAGAGCTCCTACAATGAGCAGTTCTTC.

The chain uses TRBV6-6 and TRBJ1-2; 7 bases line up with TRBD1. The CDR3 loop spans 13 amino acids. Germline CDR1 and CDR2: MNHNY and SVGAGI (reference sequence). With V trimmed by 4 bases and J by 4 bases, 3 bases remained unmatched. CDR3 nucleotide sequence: TGTGCCAGCAGTTCGGGGGACAGCTATGGCTACACCTTC. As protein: CASSSGDSYGYTF.

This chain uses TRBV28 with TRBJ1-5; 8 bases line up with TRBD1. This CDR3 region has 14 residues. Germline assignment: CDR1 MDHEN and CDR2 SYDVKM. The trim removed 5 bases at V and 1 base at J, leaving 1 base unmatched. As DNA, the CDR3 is TGTGCCAGCAGTCGGGACAGGAGCAATCAGCCCCAGCATTTT. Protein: CASSRDRSNQPQHF.

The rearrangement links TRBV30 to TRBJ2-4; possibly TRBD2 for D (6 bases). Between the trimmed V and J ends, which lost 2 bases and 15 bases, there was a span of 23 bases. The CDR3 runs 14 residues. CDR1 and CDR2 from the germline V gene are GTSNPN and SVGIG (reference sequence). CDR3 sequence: CAWSTTGTGGPWYF. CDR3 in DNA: TGTGCCTGGAGTACTACCGGGACTGGAGGCCCTTGGTACTTC.

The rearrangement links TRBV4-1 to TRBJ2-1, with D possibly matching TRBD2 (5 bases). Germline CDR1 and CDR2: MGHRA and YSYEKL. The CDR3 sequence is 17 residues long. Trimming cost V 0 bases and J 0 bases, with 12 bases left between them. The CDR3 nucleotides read TGCGCCAGCAGCCAAGATTTGGAGCGGAGCTCCTACAATGAGCAGTTCTTC. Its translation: CASSQDLERSSYNEQFF.

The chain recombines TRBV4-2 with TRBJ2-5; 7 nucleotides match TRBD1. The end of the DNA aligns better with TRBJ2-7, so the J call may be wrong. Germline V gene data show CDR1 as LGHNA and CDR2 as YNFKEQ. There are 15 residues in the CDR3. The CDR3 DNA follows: TGTGCCAGCAGCCAAGATCGACAGGGCTCCTACGAGCAGTACTTC. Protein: CASSQDRQGSYEQYF.

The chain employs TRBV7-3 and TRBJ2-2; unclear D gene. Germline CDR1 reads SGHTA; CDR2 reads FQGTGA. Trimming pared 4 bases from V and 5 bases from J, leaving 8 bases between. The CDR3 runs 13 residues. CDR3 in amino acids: CASSSQPTGELFF. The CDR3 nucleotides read TGTGCCAGCAGCTCACAGCCGACCGGGGAGCTGTTTTTT.

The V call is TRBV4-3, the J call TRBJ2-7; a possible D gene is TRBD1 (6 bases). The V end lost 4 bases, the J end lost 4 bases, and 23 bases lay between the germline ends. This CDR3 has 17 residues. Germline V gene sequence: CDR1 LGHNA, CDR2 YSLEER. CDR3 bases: TGCGCCAGCAGCCGTCCCCTCACCTTTGGGGGCGCTTACGAGCAGTACTTC. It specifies CASSRPLTFGGAYEQYF.

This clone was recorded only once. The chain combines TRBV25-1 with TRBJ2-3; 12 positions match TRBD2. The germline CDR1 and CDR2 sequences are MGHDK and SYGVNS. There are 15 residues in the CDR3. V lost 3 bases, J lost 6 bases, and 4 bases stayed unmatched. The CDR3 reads CASSDSSGGADTQYF. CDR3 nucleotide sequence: TGTGCCAGCAGTGACTCTAGCGGGGGGGCCGATACGCAGTATTTT. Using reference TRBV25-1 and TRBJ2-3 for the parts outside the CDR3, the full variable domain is EADIYQTPRYLVIGTGKKITLECSQTMGHDKMYWYQQDPGMELHLIHYSYGVNSTEKGDLSSESTVSRIRTEHFPLTLESARPSHTSQYLCASSDSSGGADTQYFGPGTRLTVL.

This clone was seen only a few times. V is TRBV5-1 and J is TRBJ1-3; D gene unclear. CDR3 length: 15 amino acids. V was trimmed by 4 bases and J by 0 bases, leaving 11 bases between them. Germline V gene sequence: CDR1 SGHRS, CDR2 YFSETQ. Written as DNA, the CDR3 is TGCGCCAGCAGCCCGGACTCAGGCTCTGGAAACACCATATATTTT. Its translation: CASSPDSGSGNTIYF.

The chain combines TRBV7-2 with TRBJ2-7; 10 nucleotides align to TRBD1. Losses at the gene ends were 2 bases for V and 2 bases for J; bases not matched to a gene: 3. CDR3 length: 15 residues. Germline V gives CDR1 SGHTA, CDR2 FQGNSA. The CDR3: CASSLLGQGPYEQYF. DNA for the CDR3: TGTGCCAGCAGCTTACTGGGACAGGGGCCCTACGAGCAGTACTTC.

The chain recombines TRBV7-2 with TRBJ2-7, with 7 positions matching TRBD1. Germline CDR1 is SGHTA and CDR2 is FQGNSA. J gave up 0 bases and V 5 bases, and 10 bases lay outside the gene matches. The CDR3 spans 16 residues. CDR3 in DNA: TGTGCCAGCAGCCCGATCACAGGGGCCTTCTCCTACGAGCAGTACTTC. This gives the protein CASSPITGAFSYEQYF.

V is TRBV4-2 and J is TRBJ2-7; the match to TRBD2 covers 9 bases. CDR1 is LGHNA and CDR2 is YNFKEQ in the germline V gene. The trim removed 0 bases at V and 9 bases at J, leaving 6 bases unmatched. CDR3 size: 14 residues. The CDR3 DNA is TGTGCCAGCAGCCAAGATATCCCTAGCGGGACGCAGTACTTC. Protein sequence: CASSQDIPSGTQYF.

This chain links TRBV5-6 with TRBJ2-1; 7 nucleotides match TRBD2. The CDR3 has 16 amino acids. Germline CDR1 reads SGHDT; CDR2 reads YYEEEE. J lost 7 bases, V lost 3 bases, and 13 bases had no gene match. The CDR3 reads CASSSFGAGVGNEQFF. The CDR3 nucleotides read TGTGCCAGCAGCTCCTTTGGCGCGGGAGTCGGGAATGAGCAGTTCTTC.

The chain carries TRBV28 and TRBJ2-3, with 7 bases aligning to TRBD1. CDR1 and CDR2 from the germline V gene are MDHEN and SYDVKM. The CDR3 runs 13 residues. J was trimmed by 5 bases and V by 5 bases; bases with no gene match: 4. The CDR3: CASSTGAGDTQYF. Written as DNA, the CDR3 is TGTGCCAGCAGTACAGGGGCCGGAGATACGCAGTATTTT.